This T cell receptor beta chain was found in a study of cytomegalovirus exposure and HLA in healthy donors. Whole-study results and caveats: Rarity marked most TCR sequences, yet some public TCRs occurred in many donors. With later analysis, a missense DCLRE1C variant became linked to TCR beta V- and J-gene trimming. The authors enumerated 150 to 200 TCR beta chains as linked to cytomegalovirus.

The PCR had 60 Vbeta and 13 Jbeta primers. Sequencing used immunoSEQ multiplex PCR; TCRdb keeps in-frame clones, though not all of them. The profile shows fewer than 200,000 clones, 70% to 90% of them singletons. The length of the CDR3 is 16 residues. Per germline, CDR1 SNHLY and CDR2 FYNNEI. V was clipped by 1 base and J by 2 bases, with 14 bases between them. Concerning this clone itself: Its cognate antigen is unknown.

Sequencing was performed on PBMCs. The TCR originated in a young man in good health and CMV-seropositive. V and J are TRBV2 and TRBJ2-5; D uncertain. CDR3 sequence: CASSEGAATRQETQYF. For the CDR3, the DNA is TGTGCCAGCAGTGAAGGCGCAGCGACTCGACAAGAGACCCAGTACTTC.